The 31 T cell receptor beta chains in this list originate from one sample, sequenced in a study of blood T cell repertoires in COVID-19. Some clones are missing from TCRdb's copy, which holds only in-frame ones; the method was immunoSEQ multiplex PCR. Of roughly 90,000 clones in the sample, 70% to 85% are singletons; the top ten hold around 2.9%. The material sequenced was peripheral blood. Every receptor here comes from a woman aged 80 or over with COVID-19, enrolled during active disease.

In its sample, this clone was seen once. The gene calls are TRBV30 and TRBJ2-1, with D perhaps matching TRBD2 (6 bases). This CDR3 region has 12 residues. V gave up 4 bases and J gave up 15 bases, with 19 bases separating them. CDR1 and CDR2 (germline): GTSNPN, SVGIG (reference sequence). This CDR3 is CAWTAGKAGRFF. In nucleotides, the CDR3 is TGTGCCTGGACCGCCGGGAAAGCGGGTCGGTTCTTC.

This clone has a handful of counts. V usage is TRBV7-3 and J usage is TRBJ1-6; possible D gene TRBD1, 5 bases. Trimming pared 1 base from V and 9 bases from J, leaving 7 bases between. The CDR3 runs 13 residues. Looked up from germline, CDR1 is SGHTA and CDR2 is FQGTGA. CDR3 sequence (DNA): TGTGCCAGCAGCTTAAGACAGCGTTCACCCCTCCACTTT. This encodes CASSLRQRSPLHF.

The V call is TRBV28, the J call TRBJ1-2; D possibly corresponds to TRBD1 (5 bases). The ends were cut back, 6 bases at V and 2 bases at J, with 19 bases in the middle. The CDR3 contains 16 residues. Per the germline V gene, CDR1 is MDHEN and CDR2 is SYDVKM. CDR3 sequence: CASSSTSGVFNYGYTF. CDR3 DNA sequence: TGTGCCAGCAGCTCTACCTCGGGGGTTTTCAACTATGGCTACACCTTC.

DNA of the CDR3: TGTGCCATCAGTGGGGACAGGGGATTCTCCTACGAGCAGTACTTC. It specifies CAISGDRGFSYEQYF. The J gene is TRBJ2-7, the V gene TRBV10-3; 10 nucleotides agree with TRBD1. The CDR3 covers 15 residues. Trimming at V came to 4 bases and at J to 0 bases, leaving 3 bases not matched to a gene. Per germline, CDR1 ENHRY and CDR2 SYGVKD.

This clone was found once. CDR3 DNA sequence: TGTGCCAGCAGCTTGCACAGGGGGCCAGGGGCTGAAGCTTTCTTT. Its translation is CASSLHRGPGAEAFF. The chain employs TRBV7-2 and TRBJ1-1; 9 nucleotides align to TRBD1. Looked up from germline, CDR1 is SGHTA and CDR2 is FQGNSA. The ends lost 3 bases at V and 6 bases at J; junction bases unmatched: 8. The CDR3 runs 15 residues.

The chain links TRBV6-5 to TRBJ1-3; TRBD1 matches 8 bases. Germline CDR1 MNHEY, CDR2 SVGAGI. V shed 6 bases, J shed 0 bases, and the junction held 4 bases outside the gene matches. This CDR3 is 15 amino acids long. The DNA of the CDR3 is TGTGCCAGCAGGGGACAGGTCTACTCTGGAAACACCATATATTTT. Its protein is CASRGQVYSGNTIYF.

This clone was recorded only once. The CDR3 sequence: CASSQDPGQVYSNQPQHF. For the CDR3, the DNA is TGTGCCAGCAGCCAAGATCCGGGACAGGTCTATAGCAATCAGCCCCAGCATTTT. V is TRBV4-2 and J is TRBJ1-5; 8 bases map to TRBD1. V dropped 0 bases and J dropped 0; count of bases not matched to a gene: 7. CDR3 size: 18 residues. Germline V gene sequence: CDR1 LGHNA, CDR2 YNFKEQ.

This chain uses TRBV10-3 with TRBJ2-3; TRBD2 matches 8 bases. The V and J ends lost 4 bases and 1 base, in that order; junction bases with no gene match: 7. There are 16 residues in the CDR3. Germline lookup yields CDR1 ENHRY and CDR2 SYGVKD. CDR3 protein: CAISALLAVGTDTQYF. The CDR3 coding sequence is TGTGCCATCAGTGCATTACTAGCGGTGGGCACAGATACGCAGTATTTT.

The chain recombines TRBV7-2 with TRBJ1-5; D perhaps matches TRBD1 (5 bases). The germline V and J ends were trimmed by 6 bases and 1 base, with 13 bases remaining between them. Per germline, CDR1 SGHTA and CDR2 FQGNSA. The CDR3 length is 15 residues. CDR3 DNA sequence: TGTGCCAGCAGTTGGACAACTACCAGCAATCAGCCCCAGCATTTT. It codes for CASSWTTTSNQPQHF.

The V gene is TRBV25-1, the J gene TRBJ1-6, with D tentatively TRBD1 (6 bases). With 2 bases removed from V and 10 bases from J, the gap between germline ends came to 15 bases. The CDR3 totals 15 residues. Germline lookup yields CDR1 MGHDK and CDR2 SYGVNS. The CDR3 DNA follows: TGTGCCAGCAGTGAACAGGGGACGGCGACGTCACCCCTCCACTTT. It specifies CASSEQGTATSPLHF.

The chain joins TRBV28 to TRBJ2-7; D is unresolved. The CDR3 has 15 residues. Germline CDR1 MDHEN, CDR2 SYDVKM. V lost 6 bases and J lost 3, with 18 bases in between. The CDR3 here is CASRTLGSGGYEQYF. CDR3 sequence (DNA): TGTGCCAGCAGGACTCTAGGAAGTGGTGGCTACGAGCAGTACTTC.

The V call is TRBV9, the J call TRBJ2-3; D remains ambiguous. This CDR3 has 14 residues. Trimming pared 0 bases from V and 3 bases from J, leaving 8 bases between. Germline V gene lookup returns CDR1 SGDLS and CDR2 YYNGEE. This CDR3 reads CASSVVDATDTQYF. CDR3 bases: TGTGCCAGCAGCGTAGTTGATGCGACAGATACGCAGTATTTT.

This chain joins TRBV2 and TRBJ1-4; D gene uncertain. CDR1 and CDR2 from the germline V gene are SNHLY and FYNNEI. V was shortened by 2 bases and J by 6 bases, with 10 bases between the two germline ends. The CDR3 spans 14 residues. CDR3 amino acids: CASSEQVGYEKLFF. The CDR3 nucleotides read TGTGCCAGCAGTGAACAGGTCGGATATGAAAAACTGTTTTTT.

The chain joins TRBV11-2 to TRBJ2-7, with TRBD2 matching over 12 bases. Germline CDR1 reads SGHAT; CDR2 reads FQNNGV. The junction had 10 bases not matched to a gene; V was cut back by 6 bases and J by 7 bases. The CDR3 sequence is 15 residues long. CDR3 nucleotide sequence: TGTGCCAGCAGGCCCCTAGCGGGGGGGCCACGAGAGCAGTACTTC. Encoded protein: CASRPLAGGPREQYF.

V and J are TRBV5-6 and TRBJ2-7, with D unclear. V was shortened by 0 bases and J by 7 bases, with 11 bases between the two germline ends. CDR1 and CDR2 (germline): SGHDT, YYEEEE. The CDR3 extends over 13 amino acids. The CDR3, as DNA: TGTGCCAGCAGCTTGGTGGAGAAGGAGGAGCAGTACTTC. This codes for CASSLVEKEEQYF.

The CDR3 is CASSTTSGGPMRYF. The CDR3 region has the DNA TGTGCCAGTAGTACTACTAGCGGGGGACCAATGAGGTACTTC. The chain has TRBV19 and TRBJ2-7; 11 bases align to TRBD2. The trim removed 4 bases at V and 12 bases at J, leaving 11 bases unmatched. Germline V lookup: CDR1 LNHDA, CDR2 SQIVND (reference sequence). The CDR3 is 14 amino acids.

The DNA of the CDR3 is TGTGCCAGCAGTCCCTGGGCGAAATTTGGAAACACCATATATTTT. It specifies CASSPWAKFGNTIYF. The gene calls are TRBV6-5 and TRBJ1-3; unclear D gene. From germline, CDR1 is MNHEY and CDR2 SVGAGI. V was trimmed by 5 bases and J by 3 bases, leaving 14 bases between them. This CDR3 has 15 amino acids.

This clone has just one count. V gene TRBV25-1 combines with J gene TRBJ2-2; D is possibly TRBD1 (8 bases). CDR1 is MGHDK, CDR2 SYGVNS, per germline. The CDR3 consists of 16 residues. V was cut by 7 bases and J by 0 bases, with 15 bases left in between. This chain's CDR3 is CASNRGGVANTGELFF. The CDR3 DNA sequence: TGTGCCAGCAACAGGGGGGGTGTAGCGAACACCGGGGAGCTGTTTTTT.

The V and J genes are TRBV7-2 and TRBJ1-2; no reliable D call. The germline CDR1 and CDR2 sequences are SGHTA and FQGNSA. The CDR3 loop spans 14 amino acids. V was shortened by 5 bases and J by 12 bases, with 22 bases between the two germline ends. The CDR3 spells CASSLGSGRPLNTF. DNA for the CDR3: TGTGCCAGCAGCCTGGGCTCCGGAAGGCCGTTAAACACCTTC. The variable domain in full, with the rest retrieved from reference TRBV7-2 and TRBJ1-2, is GAGVSQSPSNKVTEKGKDVELRCDPISGHTALYWYRQSLGQGLEFLIYFQGNSAPDKSGLPSDRFSAERTGGSVSTLTIQRTQQEDSAVYLCASSLGSGRPLNTFGSGTRLTVV.

This sequence joins TRBV27 and TRBJ1-5; D ambiguous. The CDR3 runs to 15 residues. The germline V gene has CDR1 MNHEY and CDR2 SMNVEV (reference sequence). V lost 5 bases and J 0 bases, leaving 11 bases between the germline ends. The DNA of the CDR3 is TGTGCCAGCAGTAGCTCCACCTATAGCAATCAGCCCCAGCATTTT. Translated, it gives CASSSSTYSNQPQHF.

This chain connects TRBV11-2 to TRBJ2-2, with D possibly being TRBD1 (6 bases). V was trimmed by 5 bases and J by 4 bases, leaving 11 bases between them. This CDR3 contains 14 residues. The germline V gene has CDR1 SGHAT and CDR2 FQNNGV. The CDR3 loop is CASSALRGTGELFF. As DNA, the CDR3 is TGTGCCAGCAGCGCACTCAGGGGCACCGGGGAGCTGTTTTTT.

This chain connects TRBV27 to TRBJ2-1; TRBD2 aligns across 9 bases. Trimming removed 5 bases from V and 8 bases from J; junction bases left unmatched: 13. This CDR3 region has 16 residues. Germline lookup yields CDR1 MNHEY and CDR2 SMNVEV (reference sequence). The CDR3 DNA follows: TGTGCCAGCAGTCCGATAGCGGGAGTGCTTCACGATGAGCAGTTCTTC. This codes for CASSPIAGVLHDEQFF.

CDR3 bases: TGCGCCAGCAGCACGGGACAGGGGGCGCTGAACGAAAAACTGTTTTTT. Residues: CASSTGQGALNEKLFF. V usage is TRBV5-1 and J usage is TRBJ1-4; 12 bases agree with TRBD1. V shed 4 bases, J shed 8 bases, and the junction held 9 bases outside the gene matches. The CDR3 totals 16 residues. From germline, CDR1 is SGHRS and CDR2 YFSETQ.

V is TRBV11-2 and J is TRBJ2-5, with 12 positions matching TRBD2. V dropped 4 bases and J dropped 4; count of bases not matched to a gene: 4. CDR1 and CDR2 from the germline V gene are SGHAT and FQNNGV. The CDR3 loop spans 15 amino acids. The CDR3 bases are TGTGCCAGCAGCTCGACTAGCGGGAGAGGAGAGACCCAGTACTTC. This encodes CASSSTSGRGETQYF.

V gene TRBV4-1 combines with J gene TRBJ1-4; the D gene is possibly TRBD1 (6 bases). V lost 4 bases, J lost 8 bases, and 14 bases lay in between. From germline, CDR1 is MGHRA and CDR2 YSYEKL. This CDR3 has 14 amino acids. The CDR3 nucleotides read TGCGCCAGCAGCCCCCAGGGGCAGCGGGAAAAACTGTTTTTT. This encodes CASSPQGQREKLFF.

The rearrangement uses TRBV19 and TRBJ2-1, with a tentative D call TRBD2 (6 bases). Per germline, CDR1 LNHDA and CDR2 SQIVND (reference sequence). The CDR3 spans 17 residues. Trimming removed 4 bases from V and 4 bases from J, with 20 bases in between. As DNA, the CDR3 is TGTGCCAGTAGTAACGGGCAGGCGTGGCGGGGATACAATGAGCAGTTCTTC. Protein sequence: CASSNGQAWRGYNEQFF.

This chain connects TRBV27 to TRBJ2-1; D not resolved. The CDR3 is made up of 15 amino acids. Germline V gene sequence: CDR1 MNHEY, CDR2 SMNVEV (reference sequence). The V gene lost 4 bases and the J gene lost 0 bases, with 10 bases spanning the gap. The CDR3 coding sequence is TGTGCCAGCAGTTCCGGTAGTTACTCCTACAATGAGCAGTTCTTC. As protein: CASSSGSYSYNEQFF.

This clone was detected a few times. V and J are TRBV7-8 and TRBJ1-2, with 8 positions matching TRBD1. J lost 9 bases, V lost 5 bases, and 14 bases had no gene match. This CDR3 has 15 residues. CDR1 is SGHVS, CDR2 FQNEAQ, per germline. The CDR3 protein is CASSHYLGTGLRYTF. Written as DNA, the CDR3 is TGTGCCAGCAGCCATTATTTAGGGACAGGTCTCCGCTACACCTTC. The whole variable domain, filled in from reference TRBV7-8 and TRBJ1-2, reads GAGVSQSPRYKVAKRGQDVALRCDPISGHVSLFWYQQALGQGPEFLTYFQNEAQLDKSGLPSDRFFAERPEGSVSTLKIQRTQQEDSAVYLCASSHYLGTGLRYTFGSGTRLTVV.

CDR3 in amino acids: CASRMRKENTEAFF. As DNA, the CDR3 is TGTGCCAGTAGAATGAGGAAGGAAAACACTGAAGCTTTCTTT. The chain couples TRBV19 to TRBJ1-1; D gene unclear. Germline V gene sequence: CDR1 LNHDA, CDR2 SQIVND (reference sequence). The CDR3 runs to 14 residues. V lost 6 bases to trimming and J lost 2 bases, with 13 bases between them.

The rearrangement links TRBV6-6 to TRBJ2-7; tentatively, D is TRBD1 (5 bases). The germline V and J ends were trimmed by 4 bases and 5 bases, with 15 bases remaining between them. There are 14 residues in the CDR3. CDR1 and CDR2 from the germline V gene are MNHNY and SVGAGI (reference sequence). The CDR3 reads CASSLPPGRDEQYF. The CDR3 region has the DNA TGTGCCAGCAGTTTACCCCCAGGGCGCGACGAGCAGTACTTC.

The J gene is TRBJ2-1, the V gene TRBV6-4; maybe TRBD1 (5 bases). Trimming pared 2 bases from V and 0 bases from J, leaving 5 bases between. The length of the CDR3 is 14 residues. Germline CDR1 MRHNA, CDR2 SNTAGT. The CDR3 DNA reads as TGTGCCAGCAGTGACACAGGCTCCTACAATGAGCAGTTCTTC. As protein: CASSDTGSYNEQFF.